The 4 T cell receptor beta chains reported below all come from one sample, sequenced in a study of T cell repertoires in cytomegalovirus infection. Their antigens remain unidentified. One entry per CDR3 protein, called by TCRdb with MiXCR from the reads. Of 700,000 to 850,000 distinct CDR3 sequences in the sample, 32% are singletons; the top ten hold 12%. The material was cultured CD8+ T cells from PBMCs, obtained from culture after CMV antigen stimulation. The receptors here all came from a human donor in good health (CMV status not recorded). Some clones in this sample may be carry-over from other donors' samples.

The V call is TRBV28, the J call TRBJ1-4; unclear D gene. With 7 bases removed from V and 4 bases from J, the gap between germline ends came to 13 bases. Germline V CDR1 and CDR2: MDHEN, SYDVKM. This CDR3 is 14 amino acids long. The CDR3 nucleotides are TGTGCCAGCACCATGGACTTAGATAATGAAAAACTGTTTTTT. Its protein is CASTMDLDNEKLFF.

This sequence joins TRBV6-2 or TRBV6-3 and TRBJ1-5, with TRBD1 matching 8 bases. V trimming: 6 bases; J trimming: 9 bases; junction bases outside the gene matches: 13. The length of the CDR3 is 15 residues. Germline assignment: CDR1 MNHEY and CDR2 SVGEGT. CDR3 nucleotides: TGTGCCAGCAGGACGGGTGGACAGGGTTTGGGGCCCCAGCATTTT. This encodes CASRTGGQGLGPQHF.

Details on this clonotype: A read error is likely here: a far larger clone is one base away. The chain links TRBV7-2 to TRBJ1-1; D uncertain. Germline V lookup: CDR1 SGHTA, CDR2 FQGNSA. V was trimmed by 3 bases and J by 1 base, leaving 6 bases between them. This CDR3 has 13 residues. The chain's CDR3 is CASSFDQNTEAFF. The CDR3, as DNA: TGTGCCAGCAGCTTCGATCAGAACACTGAAGCTTTCTTT.

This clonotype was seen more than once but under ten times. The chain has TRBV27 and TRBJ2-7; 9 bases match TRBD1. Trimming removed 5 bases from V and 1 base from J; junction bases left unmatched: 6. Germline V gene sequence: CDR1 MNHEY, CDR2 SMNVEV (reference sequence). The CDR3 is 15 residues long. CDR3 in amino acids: CASSRGTGMSYEQYF. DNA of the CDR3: TGTGCCAGCAGTCGAGGGACAGGGATGTCCTACGAGCAGTACTTC.